The following is a TCR beta chain sequence with its context. Trimming at V came to 2 bases and at J to 6 bases, leaving 9 bases not matched to a gene. This CDR3 region has 15 residues. Germline-derived CDR1 and CDR2 are MNHEY and SMNVEV (reference sequence). Per the study methods: Amplifying reference gene primers gave estimates of nucleated cell counts. Repertoires were generated with immunoSEQ multiplex PCR, while TCRdb's copy carries only in-frame clones and drops some. That table furnishes V, J and clone size, whereas the DNA furnished D and trimming. The table lists roughly 250,000 clones, about 90% of them singletons. The sample belongs to a study of blood T cell repertoires in COVID-19. For the study at large: The study drew acute and convalescent COVID-19 samples from the United States, Italy and Spain. The analysed material was cDNA or gDNA that came from T cells, B-cell-depleted T cells, or PBMCs.

The sequenced material came from peripheral blood. The TCR sequence derives from a man aged 55-75 years who had recovered from COVID-19. The J gene is TRBJ1-2, the V gene TRBV27, with 7 bases aligning to TRBD1. As DNA, the CDR3 is TGTGCCAGCAGTTTAATCTTCAGGGGGGCGGATGGCTACACCTTC. It specifies CASSLIFRGADGYTF.